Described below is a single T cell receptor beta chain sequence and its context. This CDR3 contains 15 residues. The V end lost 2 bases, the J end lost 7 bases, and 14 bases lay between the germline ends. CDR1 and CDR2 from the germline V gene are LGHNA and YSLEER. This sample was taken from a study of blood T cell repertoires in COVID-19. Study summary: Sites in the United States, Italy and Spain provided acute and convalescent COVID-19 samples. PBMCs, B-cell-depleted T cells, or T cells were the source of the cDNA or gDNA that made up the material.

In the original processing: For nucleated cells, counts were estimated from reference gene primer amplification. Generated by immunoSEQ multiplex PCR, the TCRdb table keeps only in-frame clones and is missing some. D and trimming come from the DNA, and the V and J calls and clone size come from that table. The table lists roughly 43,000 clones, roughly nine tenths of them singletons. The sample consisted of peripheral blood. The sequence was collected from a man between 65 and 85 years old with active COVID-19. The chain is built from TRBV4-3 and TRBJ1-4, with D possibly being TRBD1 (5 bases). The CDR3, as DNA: TGCGCCAGCAGCCAACTCGAGGGGAGGGGTGAAAAACTGTTTTTT. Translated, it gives CASSQLEGRGEKLFF.